Following are 25 T cell receptor beta chains from one sample sequenced in a study of monozygotic twins with inflammatory bowel disease. From its re-call of the 5' RACE reads, TCRdb lists each CDR3 protein once, without DNA. This sample carries about 450,000 distinct CDR3 sequences, with 2% to 2.5% going to the ten biggest clones. The sample was blood. These receptors were obtained from a human donor with ulcerative colitis or Crohn's disease, or a healthy co-twin of an affected twin (not recorded which).

The genes are TRBV12-3 or TRBV12-4 and TRBJ2-3; absent DNA, TCRdb's TRBD1 call cannot be checked. The CDR3 spans 13 residues. The CDR3 here is CASGGQGPDTQYF.

The chain carries TRBV5-1 and TRBJ1-1. The CDR3 loop spans 15 amino acids. CDR1 and CDR2 (germline): SGHRS, YFSETQ. CDR3 amino acids: CASSLEEGRNTEAFF.

V is TRBV27 and J is TRBJ1-1; there is no DNA to check the TCRdb D call of TRBD1. This CDR3 is 19 amino acids long. Germline lookup yields CDR1 MNHEY and CDR2 SMNVEV (reference sequence). CDR3 region: CASSLGSEDRGRGYTEAFF.

The chain links TRBV12-3 or TRBV12-4 to TRBJ1-2. The CDR3 contains 13 residues. CDR3 residues: CASSLTLSYGYTF.

The chain recombines TRBV7-9 with TRBJ1-5; TCRdb's D call of TRBD1 is untestable without DNA. The germline V gene has CDR1 SEHNR and CDR2 FQNEAQ (reference sequence). This CDR3 is built from 15 residues. The CDR3 is CASSWGGQGHQPQHF.

CDR3 amino acids: CASSQSGQFYSNQPQHF. V gene TRBV5-6 combines with J gene TRBJ1-5; TCRdb outputs TRBD1, but without DNA this stays unchecked. CDR1 and CDR2 from the germline V gene are SGHDT and YYEEEE. The CDR3 loop spans 17 amino acids.

The CDR3 region is CASRENGNTGELFF. V is TRBV5-1 and J is TRBJ2-2. In germline, CDR1 is SGHRS, CDR2 YFSETQ. CDR3 length: 14 amino acids.

J is TRBJ2-2 and V is TRBV6-6; the TCRdb D gene call, TRBD1, has no DNA to confirm it. This CDR3 is built from 14 residues. The germline CDR1 and CDR2 sequences are MNHNY and SVGAGI (reference sequence). CDR3 residues: CASRSRQGNGELFF.

CDR3 region: CASSPGLAESVGELFF. J is TRBJ2-2 and V is TRBV7-3; without DNA, the TCRdb call of TRBD2 cannot be checked. The germline V gene encodes CDR1 SGHTA and CDR2 FQGTGA. CDR3 length equals 16 residues.

This chain joins TRBV20-1 and TRBJ1-4; the TRBD1 assignment by TCRdb is unverifiable without DNA. In germline, CDR1 is DFQATT, CDR2 SNEGSKA (reference sequence). This CDR3 has 13 amino acids. The CDR3 reads CSAREGGAVKLFF.

The genes are TRBV15 and TRBJ1-2. This CDR3 has 13 residues. In germline, CDR1 is LNHNV, CDR2 YYDKDF (reference sequence). CDR3 amino acids: CATSRFGVYGYTF.

V usage is TRBV5-1 and J usage is TRBJ2-1; there is no DNA to check the TCRdb D call of TRBD2. The CDR3 runs to 15 residues. Per germline, CDR1 SGHRS and CDR2 YFSETQ. The CDR3 protein is CASSLVSGGNNEQFF.

V is TRBV5-1 and J is TRBJ2-2. Germline V gives CDR1 SGHRS, CDR2 YFSETQ. The CDR3 extends over 15 amino acids. CDR3 region: CASSSGVANTGELFF.

The V call is TRBV20-1, the J call TRBJ2-4; TCRdb lists TRBD2, though no DNA is available to test this call. Germline CDR1 DFQATT, CDR2 SNEGSKA (reference sequence). CDR3 length: 15 residues. The CDR3 is CSAVISGSKENIQYF.

The rearrangement uses TRBV5-1 and TRBJ1-6; TCRdb's D call of TRBD1 is untestable without DNA. The germline gives CDR1 SGHRS, CDR2 YFSETQ. The CDR3 runs to 16 residues. The CDR3 is CASRPGQGSYNSPLHF. Full variable domain (missing parts from reference TRBV5-1 and TRBJ1-6): KAGVTQTPRYLIKTRGQQVTLSCSPISGHRSVSWYQQTPGQGLQFLFEYFSETQRNKGNFPGRFSGRQFSNSRSEMNVSTLELGDSALYLCASRPGQGSYNSPLHFGNGTRLTVT.

The gene calls are TRBV28 and TRBJ1-4. The CDR3 sequence is 14 residues long. Per the germline V gene, CDR1 is MDHEN and CDR2 is SYDVKM. The CDR3 region is CASANGGTNEKLFF.

V and J are TRBV29-1 and TRBJ2-7. Looked up from germline, CDR1 is SQVTM and CDR2 is ANQGSEA. This CDR3 has 13 amino acids. CDR3 protein: CSAGTGSSYEQYF.

The chain combines TRBV11-2 with TRBJ1-1. CDR1 is SGHAT, CDR2 FQNNGV, per germline. The length of the CDR3 is 15 residues. The CDR3 protein is CASSPTRASNTEAFF.

This chain links TRBV6-1 with TRBJ2-1; TCRdb designates TRBD2, a call that cannot be tested without DNA. Germline V gene sequence: CDR1 MNHNS, CDR2 SASEGT. CDR3 length equals 18 residues. The CDR3 spells CASSAPSTRLSSYNEQFF.

The chain recombines TRBV11-1 with TRBJ2-3; the D gene TCRdb calls, TRBD2, cannot be checked with no DNA. This CDR3 region has 18 residues. Germline V lookup: CDR1 SGHAT, CDR2 FQDESV (reference sequence). CDR3 residues: CASSSPLAGVYSTDTQYF.

The gene calls are TRBV25-1 and TRBJ2-5; TCRdb's D call, TRBD1, is unchecked because there is no DNA. Germline CDR1 reads MGHDK; CDR2 reads SYGVNS. The CDR3 length is 17 residues. This chain's CDR3 is CASSREGTGGGGETQYF. The full variable domain, its missing parts supplied by reference TRBV25-1 and TRBJ2-5, is EADIYQTPRYLVIGTGKKITLECSQTMGHDKMYWYQQDPGMELHLIHYSYGVNSTEKGDLSSESTVSRIRTEHFPLTLESARPSHTSQYLCASSREGTGGGGETQYFGPGTRLLVL.

The chain joins TRBV10-3 to TRBJ2-2; TCRdb lists TRBD2, though no DNA is available to test this call. There are 15 residues in the CDR3. CDR1 is ENHRY and CDR2 is SYGVKD in the germline V gene. CDR3 region: CAISGEAPRTGELFF.

The chain joins TRBV10-3 to TRBJ2-5; TCRdb gives TRBD1 as the D gene, but with no DNA this cannot be confirmed. The CDR3 spans 14 residues. Germline V lookup: CDR1 ENHRY, CDR2 SYGVKD. The CDR3 sequence: CAISGQGGMETQYF.

V usage is TRBV28 and J usage is TRBJ2-5. The germline CDR1 and CDR2 sequences are MDHEN and SYDVKM. The CDR3 is 14 residues long. The CDR3 sequence is CASSFNGKQETQYF. The entire variable domain, with the rest obtained from reference TRBV28 and TRBJ2-5, is as follows: DVKVTQSSRYLVKRTGEKVFLECVQDMDHENMFWYRQDPGLGLRLIYFSYDVKMKEKGDIPEGYSVSREKKERFSLILESASTNQTSMYLCASSFNGKQETQYFGPGTRLLVL.

V and J are TRBV15 and TRBJ2-4; the TCRdb D gene call, TRBD1, has no DNA to confirm it. The germline CDR1 and CDR2 sequences are LNHNV and YYDKDF (reference sequence). The CDR3 is 13 amino acids. The chain's CDR3 is CATSSPGRDIQYF.